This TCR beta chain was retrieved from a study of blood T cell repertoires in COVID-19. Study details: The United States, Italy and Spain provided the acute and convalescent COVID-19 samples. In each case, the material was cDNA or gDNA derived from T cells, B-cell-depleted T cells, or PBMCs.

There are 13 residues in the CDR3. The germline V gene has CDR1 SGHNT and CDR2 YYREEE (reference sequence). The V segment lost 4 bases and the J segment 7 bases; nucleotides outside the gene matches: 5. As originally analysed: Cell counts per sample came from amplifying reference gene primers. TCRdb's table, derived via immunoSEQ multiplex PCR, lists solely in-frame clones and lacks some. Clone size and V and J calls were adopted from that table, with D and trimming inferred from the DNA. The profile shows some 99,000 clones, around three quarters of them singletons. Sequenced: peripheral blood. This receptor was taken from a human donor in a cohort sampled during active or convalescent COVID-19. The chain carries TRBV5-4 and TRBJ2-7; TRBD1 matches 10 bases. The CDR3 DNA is TGTGCCAGCAGCGCGTGGACAGGGGGAGAGCAGTACTTC. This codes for CASSAWTGGEQYF.